Listed below are T cell receptor beta chains from one sample, sequenced in a study of cytomegalovirus exposure and HLA in healthy donors. Only in-frame clones appear in the TCRdb table, and some are missing; sequencing was by immunoSEQ multiplex PCR. Of over 110,000 clones in the sample, 70% to 85% are singletons; the top ten hold around 2.4%. Sequencing was carried out using PBMCs. These receptors all come from a male donor in good health and CMV-seronegative. Each CDR3 is given with its conserved first and last residue. A D gene is named only where the DNA matches it firmly. A row's size may be missing; if present it is once, few, many or a size class.

V gene	J gene	clone size	D gene	CDR3 protein	CDR3 DNA
TRBV27	TRBJ2-7	.	TRBD2	CASGSSGRINEQYF	TGTGCCAGCGGCTCTAGCGGGAGGATCAACGAGCAGTACTTC
TRBV6-5	TRBJ1-1	few	.	CASSPQEVAEAFF	TGTGCCAGCAGTCCGCAAGAGGTGGCTGAAGCTTTCTTT
TRBV27	TRBJ1-2	once	.	CASSLDRSLGYTF	TGTGCCAGCAGTTTAGACAGGAGTTTGGGCTACACCTTC
TRBV5-1	TRBJ2-7	.	.	CASSLARAGNYEQYF	TGCGCCAGCAGCTTGGCCAGGGCAGGGAATTACGAGCAGTACTTC
TRBV4-3	TRBJ2-2	.	.	CASSQGDITGELFF	TGCGCCAGCAGCCAGGGTGACATAACCGGGGAGCTGTTTTTT
TRBV19	TRBJ1-2	.	TRBD1	CASRPTGRTGYGYTF	TGTGCCAGTAGGCCCACGGGGAGGACAGGGTATGGCTACACCTTC
TRBV28	TRBJ2-7	.	TRBD1	CASSPGTEYEQYF	TGTGCCAGCAGTCCCGGGACAGAATACGAGCAGTACTTC
TRBV30	TRBJ2-1	.	TRBD2	CAWSGSGDNEQFF	TGTGCCTGGTCGGGTAGCGGGGACAATGAGCAGTTCTTC
TRBV6-1	TRBJ1-2	.	TRBD1	CASSRPGQNYGYTF	TGTGCCAGCAGTAGACCGGGACAGAACTATGGCTACACCTTC
TRBV9	TRBJ2-3	.	.	CASSVGNYHPDTQYF	TGTGCCAGCAGCGTAGGGAACTACCACCCCGATACGCAGTATTTT
TRBV7-2	TRBJ1-5	.	.	CASSLVGGSNQPQHF	TGTGCCAGCAGCTTAGTGGGGGGGAGCAATCAGCCCCAGCATTTT
TRBV7-6	TRBJ2-7	.	.	CASSLDSFHSYEQYF	TGTGCCAGCAGCTTAGACAGCTTCCACTCCTACGAGCAGTACTTC
TRBV30	TRBJ2-1	.	.	CAWGLNNEQFF	TGTGCCTGGGGACTAAACAATGAGCAGTTCTTC
TRBV4-1	TRBJ2-2	.	TRBD1	CASSQVGQGALFF	TGCGCCAGCAGCCAAGTGGGACAGGGGGCCCTGTTTTTT
TRBV7-2	TRBJ2-6	.	.	CASSTQGLFSGANVLTF	TGTGCCAGCAGTACTCAGGGGTTATTCTCTGGGGCCAACGTCCTGACTTTC
TRBV7-8	TRBJ2-7	.	TRBD2	CASSLALAGGLRTYEQYF	TGTGCCAGCAGCTTAGCCCTAGCGGGAGGGCTTAGAACCTACGAGCAGTACTTC
TRBV13	TRBJ2-2	.	TRBD2	CASSPVGREGHGGELFF	TGTGCCAGCAGCCCCGTCGGGCGGGAGGGCCACGGCGGGGAGCTGTTTTTT
TRBV7-6	TRBJ2-1	.	TRBD1	CASSLELQGAQGNEQFF	TGTGCCAGCAGCTTAGAATTACAGGGGGCCCAAGGGAATGAGCAGTTCTTC
TRBV6-5	TRBJ2-7	.	.	CASSYSLGGSYEQYF	TGTGCCAGCAGTTACTCGCTGGGAGGTAGCTACGAGCAATACTTC
TRBV4-3	TRBJ2-5	.	.	CASSPLSTGGTQYF	TGCGCCAGCAGCCCCCTTTCCACCGGAGGAACCCAGTACTTC
TRBV6-6	TRBJ2-7	.	.	CASSYSAARSYEQYF	TGTGCCAGCAGTTACTCAGCGGCAAGGTCCTACGAGCAGTACTTC
TRBV9	TRBJ2-1	few	.	CASSVGSDEQFF	TGTGCCAGCAGCGTAGGTTCGGATGAGCAGTTCTTC
TRBV9	TRBJ2-1	.	TRBD1	CASSHTGTGDNEQFF	TGTGCCAGCAGCCATACCGGGACAGGGGATAATGAGCAGTTCTTC